A single sample gave rise to the 11 T cell receptor beta chains below, sequenced in a study of blood T cell repertoires in COVID-19 (dated by TCRdb to 2020 to 2022). The receptor library was made with the immunoSEQ multiplex PCR assay. TCRdb took over this immuneACCESS table, retaining in-frame rearrangements with V and J assigned. Such tables are incomplete; in checked studies, under half of the missing clones stem from an unresolved V gene, and the remainder is unexplained. For this sample there are fewer than 250,000 clones; roughly 87% appear just once. The ten most abundant clones make up roughly 10% of the sample. Specimen: PBMCs or T cells enriched from blood (not recorded which). These receptors originate from a man aged 30 to 39 who had recovered from COVID-19.

V is TRBV19 and J is TRBJ1-2; 8 nucleotides agree with TRBD1. The V gene end was trimmed by 0 bases and the J gene end by 6 bases; junction bases not matched to a gene: 6. CDR3 length equals 15 residues. Looked up from germline, CDR1 is LNHDA and CDR2 is SQIVND (reference sequence). The CDR3 nucleotides read TGTGCCAGTAGTATAGACTTCGGACAGGGTAATGGCTACACCTTC. Translating gives CASSIDFGQGNGYTF.

The genes are TRBV27 and TRBJ2-1, with TRBD1 as a possible D gene (6 bases). The CDR3 runs 15 residues. V gave up 6 bases and J gave up 2 bases, with 14 bases separating them. The germline CDR1 and CDR2 sequences are MNHEY and SMNVEV (reference sequence). The CDR3 here is CASRSGETTYNEQFF. The CDR3 nucleotides read TGTGCCAGCAGATCAGGGGAGACGACCTACAATGAGCAGTTCTTC.

The rearrangement uses TRBV19 and TRBJ2-1, with D possibly matching TRBD2 (6 bases). Germline assignment: CDR1 LNHDA and CDR2 SQIVND (reference sequence). The CDR3 sequence is 12 residues long. V was clipped by 6 bases and J by 14 bases, with 17 bases between them. Here the CDR3 reads CASRHRLGDEFF. CDR3 nucleotides: TGTGCCAGTAGGCACCGACTAGGGGACGAGTTCTTC.

This clone showed up just a few times. The chain couples TRBV6-5 to TRBJ1-3, with 7 nucleotides matching TRBD1. Germline V lookup: CDR1 MNHEY, CDR2 SVGAGI. V gave up 10 bases and J gave up 7 bases; unmatched junction bases: 7. The CDR3 loop spans 12 amino acids. CDR3 sequence reads: CATRGQSNTIYF. The CDR3 DNA sequence: TGTGCCACAAGGGGACAGAGCAACACCATATATTTT.

V is TRBV27 and J is TRBJ2-7; 14 nucleotides line up with TRBD2. Trimming removed 2 bases from V and 2 bases from J; junction bases left unmatched: 5. This CDR3 region has 17 residues. Germline V gene lookup returns CDR1 MNHEY and CDR2 SMNVEV (reference sequence). The CDR3 bases are TGTGCCAGCAGTTTAACCTGGACTAGCGGGAGGACCTACGAGCAGTACTTC. Protein: CASSLTWTSGRTYEQYF.

The chain combines TRBV4-2 with TRBJ1-2; D gene unclear. The CDR3 is 15 amino acids. Trimming left V 0 bases short and J 8 bases short, with 16 bases between. The V gene's germline CDR1 is LGHNA and CDR2 YNFKEQ. This CDR3 reads CASSQEGSGEPGYTF. The CDR3 coding sequence is TGTGCCAGCAGCCAAGAAGGGAGTGGAGAACCCGGCTACACCTTC.

CDR3 residues: CASSQERGDGYTF. The CDR3 DNA reads as TGTGCCAGCAGCCAAGAGCGGGGGGATGGCTACACCTTC. This chain links TRBV3-1 (or the pseudogene TRBV3-2) with TRBJ1-2, with D possibly matching TRBD1 (5 bases). Germline assignment: CDR1 LGHDT and CDR2 YNNKEL (reference sequence). V was clipped by 0 bases and J by 6 bases, with 8 bases between them. CDR3 length: 13 amino acids.

V gene TRBV30 combines with J gene TRBJ1-1; D perhaps matches TRBD1 (5 bases). In germline, CDR1 is GTSNPN, CDR2 SVGIG (reference sequence). The V gene lost 1 base and the J gene lost 8 bases, with 14 bases spanning the gap. The CDR3 is 13 residues long. The CDR3 DNA reads TGTGCCTGGAGTGATTCGGGGGGGAGGGAAGCTTTCTTT. The encoded protein is CAWSDSGGREAFF.

The CDR3 sequence is CASSQSSGNTDTQYF. For the CDR3, the DNA is TGTGCCAGCAGCCAGTCTAGCGGGAATACAGATACGCAGTATTTT. The rearrangement links TRBV5-4 to TRBJ2-3, with 9 bases lining up with TRBD2. CDR1 is SGHNT, CDR2 YYREEE, per germline (reference sequence). This CDR3 region has 15 residues. J was trimmed by 3 bases and V by 4 bases; bases with no gene match: 6.

V is TRBV7-9 and J is TRBJ1-2; possible D gene TRBD1, 5 bases. V was cut by 3 bases and J by 0 bases, with 8 bases left in between. Germline V gene data show CDR1 as SEHNR and CDR2 as FQNEAQ (reference sequence). This CDR3 has 14 residues. The CDR3 region is CASSLGQTNYGYTF. The CDR3 DNA reads TGTGCCAGCAGCTTGGGGCAGACTAACTATGGCTACACCTTC.

This clone was detected once. V and J are TRBV6-2 or TRBV6-3 and TRBJ2-7, with TRBD1 matching 8 bases. The CDR3 is 15 amino acids. From germline, CDR1 is MNHEY and CDR2 SVGEGT. The trim removed 2 bases at V and 3 bases at J, leaving 6 bases unmatched. As DNA, the CDR3 is TGTGCCAGCAGTTACGAGACAGGGGAGTTCTACGAGCAGTACTTC. Protein sequence: CASSYETGEFYEQYF.